A single T cell receptor beta chain is shown here with its context. The V segment lost 3 bases and the J segment 2 bases; nucleotides outside the gene matches: 11. The CDR3 contains 17 residues. Germline V CDR1 and CDR2: LGHDT, YNNKEL (reference sequence). This entry belongs to a study of blood T cell repertoires in COVID-19. The protocol was immunoSEQ multiplex PCR, while the TCRdb copy is restricted to in-frame clones and leaves out a portion. Among fewer than 250,000 clones listed, 75% to 90% were seen once. This sequence was found in a woman between 40 and 55 years old with acute or convalescent COVID-19. Sequencing used peripheral blood. V usage is TRBV3-1 (or the pseudogene TRBV3-2) and J usage is TRBJ1-2; 8 bases map to TRBD1. CDR3 protein: CASSQNGATGANYGYTF. The CDR3 region has the DNA TGTGCCAGCAGCCAGAACGGAGCGACAGGGGCAAACTATGGCTACACCTTC.